These 16 T cell receptor beta chains originate from one sample sequenced in a study of regulatory T cells in long-lasting Graves disease. In building TCR beta libraries, iRepertoire HTBI primers were used together with Arm-PCR of CDR3 regions. One entry per CDR3 protein results from TCRdb running MiXCR on the multiplex PCR reads. The sample includes approximately 270,000 distinct CDR3 sequences, around 18% of them seen just once. Time point noted: newly diagnosed GD, antithyroid drugs for less than 3 months. Following extraction of RNA from PBMCs, that RNA was used to make the TCR library. These data were likewise used in another study, on T cells in Graves' hyperthyroidism and ophthalmopathy.

The sequencing here drew on peripheral blood mononuclear cells (PBMCs), taken at new diagnosis, from a patient treated with antithyroid drugs. The source is a woman in her 30s with Graves disease.

The chain has TRBV29-1 and TRBJ1-1, with 8 bases aligning to TRBD1. Germline V CDR1 and CDR2: SQVTM, ANQGSEA. J was trimmed by 6 bases and V by 7 bases; bases with no gene match: 7. This CDR3 is 12 amino acids long. The CDR3 spells CSASGGRPEAFF. CDR3 nucleotides: TGCAGCGCCTCAGGGGGCCGGCCTGAAGCTTTCTTT.

Remarks on this clonotype: This sequence may be a read error, since a much larger clone differs from it by one base. This rearrangement joins TRBV5-1 to TRBJ2-4, with D perhaps being TRBD1 or TRBD2 (7 bases each). The germline V gene has CDR1 SGHRS and CDR2 YFSETQ. Trimming stripped 3 bases from V and 6 bases from J, with 19 bases between. CDR3 length equals 16 residues. CDR3 sequence: CASSSSGRGGRNIQYF. The CDR3 region has the DNA TGCGCCAGCAGCTCCTCGGGCAGGGGGGGGAGAAACATTCAGTACTTC.

This clonotype has ten or more counts. The CDR3 DNA reads as TGTGCCAGCAGTTTAATGGCAGGGGGCGGAGAGACCCAGTACTTC. Translation gives CASSLMAGGGETQYF. The V call is TRBV12-3 or TRBV12-4, the J call TRBJ2-5, with 8 bases lining up with TRBD1. The CDR3 totals 15 residues. The V and J ends lost 2 bases and 4 bases, in that order; junction bases with no gene match: 6.

This chain uses TRBV5-1 with TRBJ2-1, with 10 positions matching TRBD2. The CDR3 has 15 amino acids. Unmatched junction bases numbered 9, after V lost 7 bases and J lost 5 bases. Germline V lookup: CDR1 SGHRS, CDR2 YFSETQ. This CDR3 is CASGWSGGAHNEQFF. CDR3 sequence (DNA): TGCGCCAGCGGCTGGAGCGGGGGGGCCCACAATGAGCAGTTCTTC.

This clonotype was detected many times. The chain has TRBV6-5 and TRBJ1-1; D remains unclear. This CDR3 spans 13 amino acids. CDR1 and CDR2 (germline): MNHEY, SVGAGI. The germline V and J ends were trimmed by 0 bases and 6 bases, with 8 bases remaining between them. The DNA for the CDR3 is TGTGCCAGCAGTTACTCGGGAATCCCTGAAGCTTTCTTT. Translated: CASSYSGIPEAFF.

This clonotype was recorded many times. V gene TRBV20-1 combines with J gene TRBJ2-1; 12 bases map to TRBD2. The V and J ends lost 6 bases and 9 bases, in that order; junction bases with no gene match: 6. Germline CDR1 is DFQATT and CDR2 is SNEGSKA (reference sequence). This CDR3 is 13 amino acids long. CDR3 region: CSAWTSGELEQFF. The CDR3 DNA reads TGCAGTGCGTGGACTAGCGGGGAACTTGAGCAGTTCTTC.

In its sample, this clonotype was seen many times. V gene TRBV9 combines with J gene TRBJ1-1; D call uncertain. The germline V and J ends were trimmed by 4 bases and 1 base, with 11 bases remaining between them. The CDR3 covers 14 residues. Germline CDR1 SGDLS, CDR2 YYNGEE. CDR3: CASSRNGPNTEAFF. The CDR3, as DNA: TGTGCCAGCAGCAGGAACGGACCGAACACTGAAGCTTTCTTT.

This clonotype was observed many times. The chain links TRBV15 to TRBJ1-2; D might be TRBD1 (6 bases). V lost 3 bases to trimming and J lost 4 bases, with 15 bases between them. Germline values: CDR1 LNHNV, CDR2 YYDKDF (reference sequence). The CDR3 covers 15 residues. CDR3 in DNA: TGTGCCACCAGCAGCCACCAGACAGGCGGCTATGGCTACACCTTC. It codes for CATSSHQTGGYGYTF. The variable domain in full, completed from reference TRBV15 and TRBJ1-2, reads DAMVIQNPRYQVTQFGKPVTLSCSQTLNHNVMYWYQQKSSQAPKLLFHYYDKDFNNEADTPDNFQSRRPNTSFCFLDIRSPGLGDTAMYLCATSSHQTGGYGYTFGSGTRLTVV.

This clonotype was counted ten times or more. This chain joins TRBV9 and TRBJ2-3; D not certain. This CDR3 is built from 14 residues. Germline V gene data show CDR1 as SGDLS and CDR2 as YYNGEE. The germline V and J ends were trimmed by 0 bases and 0 bases, with 5 bases remaining between them. CDR3 DNA: TGTGCCAGCAGCGTAGCTACCAGCACAGATACGCAGTATTTT. Translation: CASSVATSTDTQYF.

A remark on this clonotype: This may stem from a read error, because a much larger clone lies one nucleotide away. The chain joins TRBV2 to TRBJ2-2; a weak D match, TRBD2 (7 bases). This CDR3 spans 13 amino acids. Per germline, CDR1 SNHLY and CDR2 FYNNEI. DNA of the CDR3: TGTGCCAGAAACAGGGCCGCCGGCGGGGGGCTGTTTTTT. This encodes CARNRAAGGGLFF.

The V and J genes are TRBV11-2 and TRBJ1-6; unclear D gene. V lost 7 bases, J lost 13 bases, and 14 bases lay in between. The CDR3 is made up of 12 amino acids. Germline CDR1 reads SGHAT; CDR2 reads FQNNGV. DNA of the CDR3: TGTGCCAGCAACCCTTTATTTTCGCCCCTCCACTTT. Translated: CASNPLFSPLHF.

The chain carries TRBV9 and TRBJ2-5; TRBD2 matches 9 bases. The junction had 4 bases not matched to a gene; V was cut back by 0 bases and J by 4 bases. Germline loops: CDR1 SGDLS, CDR2 YYNGEE. CDR3 length: 15 amino acids. The CDR3 coding sequence is TGTGCCAGCAGCGTAGAGGCGGGGGGGGCAGAGACCCAGTACTTC. Translating gives CASSVEAGGAETQYF.

This sequence joins TRBV10-1 and TRBJ2-2, with 8 bases that match TRBD1. The CDR3 is 14 residues long. The V gene's germline CDR1 is WNHNN and CDR2 SYGVQD (reference sequence). The trim removed 10 bases at V and 6 bases at J, leaving 10 bases unmatched. The CDR3 loop is CATSGRGRAGELFF. The CDR3 DNA reads TGCGCCACCTCGGGCAGGGGGCGAGCCGGGGAGCTGTTTTTT.

The chain uses TRBV11-2 and TRBJ2-1; 16 bases match TRBD2. The germline V gene has CDR1 SGHAT and CDR2 FQNNGV. Trimming took 5 bases from V and 1 from J; bases not matched to a gene: 11. The CDR3 is 20 amino acids. The chain's CDR3 is CASSVPGLAGGLVSYNEQFF. DNA for the CDR3: TGTGCCAGCAGCGTCCCGGGACTAGCGGGAGGGCTCGTGTCCTACAATGAGCAGTTCTTC.

V and J are TRBV5-6 and TRBJ1-4, with D hard to call. The length of the CDR3 is 14 residues. Trimming took 2 bases from V and 4 from J, leaving 9 bases between them. Germline-derived CDR1 and CDR2 are SGHDT and YYEEEE. The CDR3 DNA follows: TGTGCCAGCAGCTTCGGGCGGATTAATGAAAAACTGTTTTTT. Encoded protein: CASSFGRINEKLFF.

This clonotype was seen a handful of times. The chain has TRBV5-1 and TRBJ2-1, with D perhaps TRBD2 (5 bases). CDR3 length: 16 residues. Trimming pared 0 bases from V and 2 bases from J, leaving 12 bases between. CDR1 SGHRS and CDR2 YFSETQ come from the germline V gene. CDR3 sequence reads: CASSLGGYPTYNEQFF. DNA of the CDR3: TGCGCCAGCAGCTTGGGAGGGTACCCAACCTACAATGAGCAGTTCTTC.